This entry features one T cell receptor (beta chain) sequence. Its specificity is not known. The sorted-subset replicate PCRs were given around 200 ng DNA, which is approximately 30,000 T cell genomes. Measured with immunoSEQ multiplex PCR; TCRdb has only the in-frame clones, and not every one. Among some 630,000 clones listed, 95% to 97% were seen once. The sample is drawn from a study of shared clonotypes between healthy human individuals. Whole-study findings and limits: Against clonotypes common to all four donors, non-shared ones had lower generation probabilities. The diversity represented, both genetic and in exposure history, was limited by few donors.

Germline CDR1 reads SEHNR; CDR2 reads FQNEAQ (reference sequence). This CDR3 contains 15 residues. The V end lost 5 bases, the J end lost 4 bases, and 17 bases lay between the germline ends. Naive CD8 cells lacked CD45RO, underwent positive selection for CCR7 and left out terminally differentiated effector memory CD45RA+ cells. What was sequenced was naive CD8+ T cells sorted from blood. The clonotype was recovered from a woman aged 25-40 years in good health. The chain employs TRBV7-9 and TRBJ1-1; D call uncertain. The CDR3 reads CASSTHLGVGTEAFF. The CDR3, as DNA: TGTGCCAGCAGCACGCACCTTGGGGTAGGCACTGAAGCTTTCTTT.